What follows are 18 T cell receptor beta chains derived from one specimen sequenced in a study of cytomegalovirus exposure and HLA in healthy donors. Primers for the PCR totalled 60 Vbeta and 13 Jbeta. Produced via immunoSEQ multiplex PCR; TCRdb's table is partial and in-frame only. The top ten clones hold roughly a sixth of a sample with 110,000 or so clones, approximately 79% of them seen once. The sample comprised PBMCs. Every receptor here comes from a man aged 45-65 years in good health and CMV-seropositive.

The chain couples TRBV2 to TRBJ2-3; 9 nucleotides agree with TRBD2. Germline values: CDR1 SNHLY, CDR2 FYNNEI. The CDR3 loop spans 15 amino acids. The J segment lost 0 bases and the V segment lost 7 bases, leaving 5 bases of the junction unmatched. The DNA of the CDR3 is TGTGCCAGCAATCGACTAGCGGTGAGCACAGATACGCAGTATTTT. Translation gives CASNRLAVSTDTQYF.

The genes are TRBV19 and TRBJ2-2; no reliable D call. The CDR3 is 12 residues long. Trimming cost V 4 bases and J 11 bases, with 11 bases left between them. Germline loops: CDR1 LNHDA, CDR2 SQIVND (reference sequence). CDR3 loop: CASSTTPGELFF. The CDR3 DNA is TGTGCCAGTAGTACTACCCCAGGAGAGCTGTTTTTT.

Only a few counts were recorded for this clone. The chain carries TRBV7-9 and TRBJ1-2; D gene unclear. The germline V and J ends were trimmed by 5 bases and 3 bases, with 13 bases remaining between them. The V gene's germline CDR1 is SEHNR and CDR2 FQNEAQ (reference sequence). The CDR3 consists of 14 residues. The DNA for the CDR3 is TGTGCCAGCAGCCTAGGAGGGAACCACTATGGCTACACCTTC. It encodes CASSLGGNHYGYTF.

This chain joins TRBV5-1 and TRBJ2-7; TRBD2 agrees at 10 bases. This CDR3 is built from 15 residues. From germline, CDR1 is SGHRS and CDR2 YFSETQ. The V and J ends lost 7 bases and 1 base, in that order; junction bases with no gene match: 8. CDR3 sequence reads: CASRIERGGSYEQYF. The DNA for the CDR3 is TGCGCCAGCCGCATTGAGCGGGGGGGTTCCTACGAGCAGTACTTC.

The V and J genes are TRBV13 and TRBJ1-4; 7 positions agree with TRBD1. The CDR3 runs to 16 residues. Trimming took 2 bases from V and 4 from J; bases not matched to a gene: 7. CDR1 and CDR2 (germline): PRHDT, FYEKMQ (reference sequence). The CDR3 here is CASSLRDSGFNEKLFF. In nucleotides, the CDR3 is TGTGCCAGCAGCTTAAGGGACAGCGGATTTAATGAAAAACTGTTTTTT. Using reference TRBV13 and TRBJ1-4 for the parts outside the CDR3, the full variable domain is AAGVIQSPRHLIKEKRETATLKCYPIPRHDTVYWYQQGPGQDPQFLISFYEKMQSDKGSIPDRFSAQQFSDYHSELNMSSLELGDSALYFCASSLRDSGFNEKLFFGSGTQLSVL.

A few counts support this clone. The V and J genes are TRBV19 and TRBJ2-7; tentatively, D is TRBD1 (5 bases). This CDR3 is 14 amino acids long. The V end lost 4 bases, the J end lost 4 bases, and 14 bases lay between the germline ends. Germline V gene sequence: CDR1 LNHDA, CDR2 SQIVND (reference sequence). The CDR3 coding sequence is TGTGCCAGTAGTAAGCAGGCAGGGTCGTACGAGCAGTACTTC. Amino acids: CASSKQAGSYEQYF. Full variable domain (missing parts from reference TRBV19 and TRBJ2-7): DGGITQSPKYLFRKEGQNVTLSCEQNLNHDAMYWYRQDPGQGLRLIYYSQIVNDFQKGDIAEGYSVSREKKESFPLTVTSAQKNPTAFYLCASSKQAGSYEQYFGPGTRLTVT.

The chain has TRBV9 and TRBJ2-3; TRBD1 matches 8 bases. V was pared by 4 bases and J by 3 bases, with 10 bases of the junction left unmatched. Looked up from germline, CDR1 is SGDLS and CDR2 is YYNGEE. CDR3 size: 16 residues. CDR3 loop: CASSPPGQVATDTQYF. The DNA for the CDR3 is TGTGCCAGCAGCCCGCCGGGACAGGTGGCGACAGATACGCAGTATTTT.

This chain joins TRBV11-2 and TRBJ2-1; TRBD1 is a possible D gene (6 bases). CDR1 is SGHAT, CDR2 FQNNGV, per germline. The V gene lost 1 base and the J gene lost 4 bases, with 20 bases spanning the gap. There are 18 residues in the CDR3. The CDR3 DNA reads TGTGCCAGCAGCTTAGCCTACTCGAGGGAACAGGGATACAATGAGCAGTTCTTC. Translated, it gives CASSLAYSREQGYNEQFF. Full variable domain (rest looked up from reference TRBV11-2 and TRBJ2-1): EAGVAQSPRYKIIEKRQSVAFWCNPISGHATLYWYQQILGQGPKLLIQFQNNGVVDDSQLPKDRFSAERLKGVDSTLKIQPAKLEDSAVYLCASSLAYSREQGYNEQFFGPGTRLTVL.

Comments on this clone: Germline and junction disagree at one end, which may indicate a read error. The V gene is TRBV28, the J gene TRBJ2-7; D is unclear. Germline V CDR1 and CDR2: MDHEN, SYDVKM. The CDR3 is 11 amino acids. For the CDR3, the DNA is TGTGCCAGCAGTTTAAGATACGGGCAGTACTTC. Translation: CASSLRYGQYF.

This clone has only one observation. The V gene is TRBV5-8, the J gene TRBJ2-7; D not resolved. V was cut by 1 base and J by 2 bases, with 7 bases left in between. The CDR3 runs 13 residues. Germline V gene data show CDR1 as SGHTS and CDR2 as YDEGEE. CDR3 DNA sequence: TGTGCCAGCAGCTTGTGGCCAGCCTACGAGCAGTACTTC. It encodes CASSLWPAYEQYF.

This clone was seen a single time. The rearrangement joins TRBV21-1 to TRBJ2-2; TRBD1, as called in the table, went unchecked against the DNA. TRBV21-1 is a recognized pseudogene. The length of the CDR3 is 14 residues. The CDR3 reads CASSKTGGAGELFF. The DNA for the CDR3 is TGTGCCAGCAGCAAGACAGGGGGTGCCGGGGAGCTGTTTTTT.

The chain recombines TRBV5-6 with TRBJ2-4; D is ambiguous. There are 14 residues in the CDR3. CDR1 is SGHDT and CDR2 is YYEEEE in the germline V gene. Trimming removed 5 bases from V and 3 bases from J, with 12 bases in between. CDR3 nucleotides: TGTGCCAGCAGATATTACACGGGCAAAAACATTCAGTACTTC. Protein product: CASRYYTGKNIQYF.

The chain couples TRBV4-3 to TRBJ2-7; D unclear. V was pared by 1 base and J by 0 bases, with 10 bases between. The CDR3 extends over 15 amino acids. The germline CDR1 and CDR2 sequences are LGHNA and YSLEER. The CDR3 protein is CASSQVWATSYEQYF. CDR3 sequence (DNA): TGCGCCAGCAGCCAAGTTTGGGCAACCTCCTACGAGCAGTACTTC.

V usage is TRBV7-2 and J usage is TRBJ2-4; 7 bases are a match to TRBD2. CDR3 length: 14 amino acids. CDR1 is SGHTA and CDR2 is FQGNSA in the germline V gene. Losses at the gene ends were 5 bases for V and 6 bases for J; bases not matched to a gene: 7. In DNA, the CDR3 is TGTGCCAGCAGCGACCGGGGAGGGGTAAACATTCAGTACTTC. This sequence encodes CASSDRGGVNIQYF.

This clone was detected once. The CDR3 is CASSPGTERGRTEAFF. CDR3 bases: TGTGCCAGCTCTCCAGGGACAGAGAGGGGGAGGACTGAAGCTTTCTTT. J is TRBJ1-1 and V is TRBV18; 7 bases align to TRBD1. CDR3 length: 16 residues. Germline trimming cut 6 bases from V and 5 bases from J; bases unmatched to any gene: 15. Germline V lookup: CDR1 KGHSH, CDR2 LQKENI.

Concerning this clone: An end of the junction differs from the germline gene, which may be a read error. This sample also contains other DNA sequences that code for the same CDR3. The chain uses TRBV10-1 and TRBJ2-7, with TRBD2 as a possible D gene (6 bases). This CDR3 region has 13 residues. Germline V gives CDR1 WNHNN, CDR2 SYGVQD (reference sequence). The DNA of the CDR3 is TGCGCTAGCAGTTCGGGGGTGTGGTACGAGCAGTACTTC. Translated, it gives CASSSGVWYEQYF.

The chain combines TRBV6-5 with TRBJ2-2; D gene uncertain. The V and J ends lost 0 bases and 5 bases respectively, with 13 bases between them. This CDR3 has 16 amino acids. CDR1 is MNHEY and CDR2 is SVGAGI in the germline V gene. CDR3: CASSYSIMIGTGELFF. The DNA of the CDR3 is TGTGCCAGCAGTTACTCGATAATGATCGGGACCGGGGAGCTGTTTTTT.

This clone has just one count. This chain joins TRBV2 and TRBJ2-4, with TRBD2 matching 9 bases. Germline V lookup: CDR1 SNHLY, CDR2 FYNNEI. The CDR3 has 14 amino acids. V shed 8 bases and J 3 bases; nucleotides not matched to a gene: 5. This CDR3 reads CASGGGDIKNIQYF. CDR3 sequence (DNA): TGTGCCAGCGGCGGGGGGGACATCAAAAACATTCAGTACTTC.